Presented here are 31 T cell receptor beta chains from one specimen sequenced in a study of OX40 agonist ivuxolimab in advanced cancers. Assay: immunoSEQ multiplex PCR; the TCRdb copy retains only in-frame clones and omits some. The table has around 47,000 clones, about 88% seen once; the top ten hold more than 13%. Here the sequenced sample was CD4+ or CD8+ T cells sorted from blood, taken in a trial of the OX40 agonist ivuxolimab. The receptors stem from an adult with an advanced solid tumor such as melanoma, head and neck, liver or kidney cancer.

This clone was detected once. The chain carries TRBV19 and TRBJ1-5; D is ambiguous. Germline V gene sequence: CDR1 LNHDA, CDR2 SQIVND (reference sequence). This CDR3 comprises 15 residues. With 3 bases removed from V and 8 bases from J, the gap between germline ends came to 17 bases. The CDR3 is CASSIVDREWEPQHF. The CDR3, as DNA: TGTGCCAGTAGTATTGTCGATAGGGAATGGGAGCCCCAGCATTTT.

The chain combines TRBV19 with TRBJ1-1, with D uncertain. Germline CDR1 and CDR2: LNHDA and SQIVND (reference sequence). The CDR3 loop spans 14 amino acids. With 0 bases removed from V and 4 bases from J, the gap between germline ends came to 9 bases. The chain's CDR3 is CASSIDLESTEAFF. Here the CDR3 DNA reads TGTGCCAGTAGTATAGATCTGGAGAGCACTGAAGCTTTCTTT.

CDR3 sequence reads: CASSFQGRPLGELFF. CDR3 nucleotide sequence: TGTGCCAGCAGCTTCCAAGGGCGGCCGCTCGGGGAGCTGTTTTTT. The chain links TRBV5-6 to TRBJ2-2, with D unclear. Trimming removed 2 bases at V and 7 bases at J, with 15 bases between. Per the germline V gene, CDR1 is SGHDT and CDR2 is YYEEEE. The CDR3 spans 15 residues.

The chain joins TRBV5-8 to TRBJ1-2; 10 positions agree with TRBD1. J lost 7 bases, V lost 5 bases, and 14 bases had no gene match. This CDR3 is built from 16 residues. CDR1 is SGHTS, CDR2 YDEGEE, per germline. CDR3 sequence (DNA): TGTGCCAGCAGAAATCCCGGGACAGGGGCCTCGGGTGGCTACACCTTC. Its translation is CASRNPGTGASGGYTF. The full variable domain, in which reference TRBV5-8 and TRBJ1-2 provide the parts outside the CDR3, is EAGVTQSPTHLIKTRGQQATLRCSPISGHTSVYWYQQALGLGLQFLLWYDEGEERNRGNFPPRFSGRQFPNYSSELNVNALELEDSALYLCASRNPGTGASGGYTFGSGTRLTVV.

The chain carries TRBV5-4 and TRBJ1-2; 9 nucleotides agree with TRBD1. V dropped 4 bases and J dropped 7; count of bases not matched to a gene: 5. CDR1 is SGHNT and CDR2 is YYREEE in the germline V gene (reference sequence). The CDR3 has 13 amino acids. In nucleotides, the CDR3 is TGTGCCAGCAGCCCGGGACAGGGCGCTGGCTACACCTTC. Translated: CASSPGQGAGYTF.

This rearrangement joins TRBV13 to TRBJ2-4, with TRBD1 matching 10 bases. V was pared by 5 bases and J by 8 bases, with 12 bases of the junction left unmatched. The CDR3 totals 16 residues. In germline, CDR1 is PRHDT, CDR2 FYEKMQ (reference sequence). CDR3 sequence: CASSGGQGWGIDIQYF. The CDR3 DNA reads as TGTGCCAGCAGCGGGGGACAGGGGTGGGGTATTGACATTCAGTACTTC.

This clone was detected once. The DNA for the CDR3 is TGTGCCACCAGCACCGTTAGCTCTGGAAACACCATATATTTT. Amino acid sequence: CATSTVSSGNTIYF. The chain carries TRBV15 and TRBJ1-3; D is unclear. With 4 bases removed from V and 0 bases from J, the gap between germline ends came to 7 bases. Germline values: CDR1 LNHNV, CDR2 YYDKDF (reference sequence). The length of the CDR3 is 14 residues.

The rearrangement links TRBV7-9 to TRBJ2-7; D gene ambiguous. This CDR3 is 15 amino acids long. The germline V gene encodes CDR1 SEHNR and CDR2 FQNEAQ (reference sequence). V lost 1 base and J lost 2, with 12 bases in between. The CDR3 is CASSLDLGLTYEQYF. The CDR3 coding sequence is TGTGCCAGCAGCTTAGATCTGGGGTTAACCTACGAGCAGTACTTC.

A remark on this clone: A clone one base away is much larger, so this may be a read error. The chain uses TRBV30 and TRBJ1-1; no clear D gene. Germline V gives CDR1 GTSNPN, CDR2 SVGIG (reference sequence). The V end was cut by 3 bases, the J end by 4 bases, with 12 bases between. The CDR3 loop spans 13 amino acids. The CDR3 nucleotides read TGTGCCTGGAGGGCCGGGTTGAGCACTGAAGCTTTCTTT. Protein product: CAWRAGLSTEAFF.

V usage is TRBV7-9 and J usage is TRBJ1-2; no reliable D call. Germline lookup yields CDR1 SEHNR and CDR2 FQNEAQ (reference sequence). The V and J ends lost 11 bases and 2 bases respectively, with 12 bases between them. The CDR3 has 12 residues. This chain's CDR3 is CAGSKTNYGYTF. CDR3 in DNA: TGTGCCGGAAGTAAGACGAACTATGGCTACACCTTC.

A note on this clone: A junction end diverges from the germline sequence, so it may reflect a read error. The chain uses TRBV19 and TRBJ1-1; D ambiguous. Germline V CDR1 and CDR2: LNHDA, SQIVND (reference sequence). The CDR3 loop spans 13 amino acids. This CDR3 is CASRLQVNTEAFF. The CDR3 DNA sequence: TGTGCGAGTAGGTTGCAAGTGAACACTGAAGCTTTCTTT.

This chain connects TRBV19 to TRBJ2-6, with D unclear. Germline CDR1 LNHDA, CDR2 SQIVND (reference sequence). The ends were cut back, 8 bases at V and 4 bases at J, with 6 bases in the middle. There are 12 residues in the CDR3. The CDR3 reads CASYGGANVLTF. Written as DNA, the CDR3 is TGTGCCAGTTATGGCGGGGCCAACGTCCTGACTTTC. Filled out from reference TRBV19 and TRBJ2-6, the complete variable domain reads DGGITQSPKYLFRKEGQNVTLSCEQNLNHDAMYWYRQDPGQGLRLIYYSQIVNDFQKGDIAEGYSVSREKKESFPLTVTSAQKNPTAFYLCASYGGANVLTFGAGSRLTVL.

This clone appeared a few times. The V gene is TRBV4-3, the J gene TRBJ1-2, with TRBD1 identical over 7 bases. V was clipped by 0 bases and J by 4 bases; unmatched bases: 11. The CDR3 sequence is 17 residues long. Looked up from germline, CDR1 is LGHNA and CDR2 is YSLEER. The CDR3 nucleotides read TGCGCCAGCAGCCAAGATGAAGGGACAGATTTTCTCTATGGCTACACCTTC. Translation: CASSQDEGTDFLYGYTF.

The CDR3 DNA follows: TGTGCCAGCAGCTTGGGAGGGGGCGGCTTCTACGAGCAGTACTTC. Its protein product is CASSLGGGGFYEQYF. The chain uses TRBV5-6 and TRBJ2-7; 7 bases match TRBD1. There are 15 residues in the CDR3. Germline CDR1 is SGHDT and CDR2 is YYEEEE. V gave up 0 bases and J gave up 3 bases; unmatched junction bases: 6.

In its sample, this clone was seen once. The CDR3 sequence is CASSIRKNTEAFF. The CDR3 DNA reads TGTGCCAGCAGTATCCGGAAGAACACTGAAGCTTTCTTT. This sequence joins TRBV6-5 and TRBJ1-1; D is undetermined. The CDR3 is made up of 13 amino acids. The V end was cut by 5 bases, the J end by 1 base, with 8 bases between. Germline V CDR1 and CDR2: MNHEY, SVGAGI.

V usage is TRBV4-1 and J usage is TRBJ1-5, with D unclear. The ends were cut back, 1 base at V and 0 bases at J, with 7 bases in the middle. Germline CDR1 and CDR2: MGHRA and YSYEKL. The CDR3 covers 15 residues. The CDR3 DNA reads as TGCGCCAGCAGCCAAGTCAGGATTAGCAATCAGCCCCAGCATTTT. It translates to CASSQVRISNQPQHF.

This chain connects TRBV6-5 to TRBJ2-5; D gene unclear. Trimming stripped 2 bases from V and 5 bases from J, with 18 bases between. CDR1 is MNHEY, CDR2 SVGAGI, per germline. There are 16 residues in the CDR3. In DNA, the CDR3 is TGTGCCAGCAGTTACGGGCAACGACCCAAAGGGGAGACCCAGTACTTC. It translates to CASSYGQRPKGETQYF.

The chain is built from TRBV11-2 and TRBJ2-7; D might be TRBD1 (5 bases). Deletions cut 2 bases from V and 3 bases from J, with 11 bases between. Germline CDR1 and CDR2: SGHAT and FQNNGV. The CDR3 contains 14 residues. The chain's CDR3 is CASSLQGGLYEQYF. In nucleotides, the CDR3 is TGTGCCAGCAGCTTACAGGGTGGGCTCTACGAGCAGTACTTC.

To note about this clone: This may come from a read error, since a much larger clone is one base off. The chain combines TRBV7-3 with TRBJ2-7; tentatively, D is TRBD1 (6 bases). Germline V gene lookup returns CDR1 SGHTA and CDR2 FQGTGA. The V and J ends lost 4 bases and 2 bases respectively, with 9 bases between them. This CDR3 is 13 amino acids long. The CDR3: CASSYGQTYEQYF. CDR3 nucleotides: TGTGCCAGCAGCTACGGACAGACCTACGAGCAGTACTTC.

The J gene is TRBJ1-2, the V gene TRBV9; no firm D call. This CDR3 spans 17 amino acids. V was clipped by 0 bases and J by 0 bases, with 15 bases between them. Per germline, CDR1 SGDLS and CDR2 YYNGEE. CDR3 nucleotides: TGTGCCAGCAGCGTAGCCCTTAAGGGTACAGCTAACTATGGCTACACCTTC. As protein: CASSVALKGTANYGYTF.

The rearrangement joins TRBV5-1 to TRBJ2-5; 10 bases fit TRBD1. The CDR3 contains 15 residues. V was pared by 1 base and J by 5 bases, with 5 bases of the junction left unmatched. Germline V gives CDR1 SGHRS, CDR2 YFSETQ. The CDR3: CASSLTWTGGETQYF. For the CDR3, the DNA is TGCGCCAGCAGCTTGACCTGGACAGGGGGTGAGACCCAGTACTTC.

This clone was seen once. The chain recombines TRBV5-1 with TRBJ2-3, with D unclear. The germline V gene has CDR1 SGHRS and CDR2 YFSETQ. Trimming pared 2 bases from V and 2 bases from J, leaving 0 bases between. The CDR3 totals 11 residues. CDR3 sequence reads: CASSFTDTQYF. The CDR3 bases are TGCGCCAGCAGCTTCACAGATACGCAGTATTTT.

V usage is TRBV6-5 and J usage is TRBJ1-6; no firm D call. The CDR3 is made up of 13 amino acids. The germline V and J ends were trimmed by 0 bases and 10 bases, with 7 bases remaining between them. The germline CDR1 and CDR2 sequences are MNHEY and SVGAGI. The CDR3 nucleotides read TGTGCCAGCAGTTACTCGAGTGGATCACCCCTCCACTTT. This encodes CASSYSSGSPLHF.

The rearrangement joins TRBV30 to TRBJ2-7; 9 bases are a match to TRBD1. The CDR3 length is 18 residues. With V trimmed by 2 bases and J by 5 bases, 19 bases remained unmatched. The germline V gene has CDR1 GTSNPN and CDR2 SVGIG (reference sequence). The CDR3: CAWSSNAPPGTGLNEQYF. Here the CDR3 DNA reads TGTGCCTGGAGTTCAAACGCGCCCCCTGGGACAGGGTTAAACGAGCAGTACTTC.

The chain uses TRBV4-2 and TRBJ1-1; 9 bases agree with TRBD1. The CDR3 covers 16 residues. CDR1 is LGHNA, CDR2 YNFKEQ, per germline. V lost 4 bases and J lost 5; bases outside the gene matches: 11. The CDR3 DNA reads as TGTGCCAGCAGCCGCAAACCCGGGACAGGGTCGACTGAAGCTTTCTTT. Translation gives CASSRKPGTGSTEAFF.

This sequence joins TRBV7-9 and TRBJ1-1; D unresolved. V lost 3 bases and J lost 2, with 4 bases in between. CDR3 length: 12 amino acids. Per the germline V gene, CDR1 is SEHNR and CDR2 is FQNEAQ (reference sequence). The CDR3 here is CASSFGNTEAFF. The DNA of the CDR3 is TGTGCCAGCAGCTTCGGAAACACTGAAGCTTTCTTT.

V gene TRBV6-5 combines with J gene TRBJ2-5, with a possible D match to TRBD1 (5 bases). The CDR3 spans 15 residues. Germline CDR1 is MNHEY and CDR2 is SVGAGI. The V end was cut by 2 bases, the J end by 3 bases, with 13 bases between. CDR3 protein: CASSYGATVEETQYF. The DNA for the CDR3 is TGTGCCAGCAGTTACGGGGCGACAGTCGAAGAGACCCAGTACTTC.

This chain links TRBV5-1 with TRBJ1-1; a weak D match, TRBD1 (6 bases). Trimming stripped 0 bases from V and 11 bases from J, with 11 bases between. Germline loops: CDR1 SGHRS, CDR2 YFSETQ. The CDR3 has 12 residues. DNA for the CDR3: TGCGCCAGCAGCTTGGATGACAGGATGGCTTTCTTT. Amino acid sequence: CASSLDDRMAFF.

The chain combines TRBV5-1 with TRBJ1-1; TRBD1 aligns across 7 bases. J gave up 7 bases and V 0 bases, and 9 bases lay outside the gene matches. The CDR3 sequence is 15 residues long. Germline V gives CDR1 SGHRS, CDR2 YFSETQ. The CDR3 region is CASSLDRGPAGEAFF. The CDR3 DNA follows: TGCGCCAGCAGCTTGGACAGGGGCCCCGCTGGTGAAGCTTTCTTT.

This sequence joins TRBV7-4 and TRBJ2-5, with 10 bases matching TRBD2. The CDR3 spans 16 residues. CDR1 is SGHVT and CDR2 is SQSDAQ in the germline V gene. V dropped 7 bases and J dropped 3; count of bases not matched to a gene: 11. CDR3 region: CASILATSGPKETQYF. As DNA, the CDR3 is TGTGCCAGCATTCTGGCGACTAGCGGGCCAAAAGAGACCCAGTACTTC.

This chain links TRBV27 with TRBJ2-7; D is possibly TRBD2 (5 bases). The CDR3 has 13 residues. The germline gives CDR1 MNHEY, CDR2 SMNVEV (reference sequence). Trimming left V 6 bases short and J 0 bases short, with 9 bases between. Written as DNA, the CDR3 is TGTGCCAGCAGGACTATAAGCTCCTACGAGCAGTACTTC. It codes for CASRTISSYEQYF.